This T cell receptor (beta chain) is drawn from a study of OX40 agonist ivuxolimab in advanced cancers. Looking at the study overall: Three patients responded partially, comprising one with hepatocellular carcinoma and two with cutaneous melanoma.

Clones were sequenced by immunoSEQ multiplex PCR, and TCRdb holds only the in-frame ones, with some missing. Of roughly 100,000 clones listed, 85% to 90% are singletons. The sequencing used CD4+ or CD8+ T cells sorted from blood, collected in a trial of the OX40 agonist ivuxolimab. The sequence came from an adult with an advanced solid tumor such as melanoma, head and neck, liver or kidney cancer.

The CDR3 loop is CASSFGSYSGNTIYF. For the CDR3, the DNA is TGTGCCAGCAGCTTCGGTTCCTACTCTGGAAACACCATATATTTT. The genes are TRBV7-8 and TRBJ1-3, with D uncertain. Germline V gene lookup returns CDR1 SGHVS and CDR2 FQNEAQ. Trimming took off 3 bases at V and 0 bases at J, with 9 bases between the two ends. This CDR3 spans 15 amino acids.